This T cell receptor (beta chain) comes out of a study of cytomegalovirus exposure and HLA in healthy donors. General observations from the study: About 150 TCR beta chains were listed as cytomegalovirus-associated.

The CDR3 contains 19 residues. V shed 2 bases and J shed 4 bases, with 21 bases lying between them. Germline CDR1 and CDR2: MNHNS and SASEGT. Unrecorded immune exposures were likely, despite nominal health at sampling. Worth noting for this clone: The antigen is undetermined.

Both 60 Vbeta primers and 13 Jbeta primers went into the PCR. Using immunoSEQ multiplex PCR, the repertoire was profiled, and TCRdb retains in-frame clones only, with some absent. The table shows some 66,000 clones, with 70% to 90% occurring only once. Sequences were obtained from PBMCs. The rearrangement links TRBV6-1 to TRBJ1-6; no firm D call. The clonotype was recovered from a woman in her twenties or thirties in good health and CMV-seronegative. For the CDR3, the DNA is TGTGCCAGCAGTGAATTCGGTTCTGGGCAGAAACTTTATAATTCACCCCTCCACTTT. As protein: CASSEFGSGQKLYNSPLHF.